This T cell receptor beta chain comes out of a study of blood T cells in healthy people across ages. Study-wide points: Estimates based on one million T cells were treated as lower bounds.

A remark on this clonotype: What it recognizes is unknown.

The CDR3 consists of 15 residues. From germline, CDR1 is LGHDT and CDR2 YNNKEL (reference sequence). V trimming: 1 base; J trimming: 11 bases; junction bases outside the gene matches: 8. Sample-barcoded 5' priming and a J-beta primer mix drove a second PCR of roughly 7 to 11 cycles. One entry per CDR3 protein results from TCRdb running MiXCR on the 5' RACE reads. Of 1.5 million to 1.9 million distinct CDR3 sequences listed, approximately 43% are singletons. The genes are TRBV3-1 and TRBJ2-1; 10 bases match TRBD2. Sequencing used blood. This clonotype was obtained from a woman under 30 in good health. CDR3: CASSQAPAGGPKQFF. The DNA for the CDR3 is TGTGCCAGCAGCCAAGCCCCAGCGGGGGGGCCGAAGCAGTTCTTC.